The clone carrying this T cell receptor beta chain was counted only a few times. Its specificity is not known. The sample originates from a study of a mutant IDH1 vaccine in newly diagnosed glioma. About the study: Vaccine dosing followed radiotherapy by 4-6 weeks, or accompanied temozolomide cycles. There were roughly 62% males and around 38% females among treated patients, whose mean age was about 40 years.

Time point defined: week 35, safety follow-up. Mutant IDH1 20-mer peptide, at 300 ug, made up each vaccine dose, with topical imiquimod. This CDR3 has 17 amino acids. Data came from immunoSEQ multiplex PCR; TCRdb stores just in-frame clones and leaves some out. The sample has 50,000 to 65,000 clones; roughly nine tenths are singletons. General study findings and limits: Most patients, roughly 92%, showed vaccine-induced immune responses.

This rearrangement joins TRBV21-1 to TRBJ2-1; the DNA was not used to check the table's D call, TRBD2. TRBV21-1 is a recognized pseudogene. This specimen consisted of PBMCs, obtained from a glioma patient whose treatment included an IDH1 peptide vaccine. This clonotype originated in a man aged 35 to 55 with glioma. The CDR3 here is CASSKELEGLRYNEQFF. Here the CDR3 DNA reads TGTGCCAGCAGCAAAGAATTGGAGGGTTTAAGGTACAATGAGCAGTTCTTC.